This T cell receptor (beta chain) was sequenced during a study of shared clonotypes between healthy human individuals. Study-level points and caveats: Several donors held about 5% of naive CD4 clonotypes in common. Estimated richness values were generally larger in naive subsets than in memory subsets. Clonotypes shared by all four sorted-subset donors had higher generation probabilities than non-shared clonotypes.

Sequencing used immunoSEQ multiplex PCR; TCRdb keeps in-frame clones, though not all of them. Of more than 400,000 clones listed, 90% to 96% are singletons. Details on this clone: Its antigen is not identified.

CDR1 and CDR2 (germline): SGHRS, YFSETQ. The V and J ends lost 0 bases and 5 bases respectively, with 11 bases between them. The CDR3 loop spans 14 amino acids. The V and J genes are TRBV5-1 and TRBJ1-2; the D is unclear. The sequencing input was naive CD4+ T cells sorted from blood. As to subset: CD45RA+ positively selected. The sequence came from a woman in her thirties in good health. The CDR3 DNA sequence: TGCGCCAGCAGCTTGGCCGTTGAGCCTTATGGCTACACCTTC. As protein: CASSLAVEPYGYTF.